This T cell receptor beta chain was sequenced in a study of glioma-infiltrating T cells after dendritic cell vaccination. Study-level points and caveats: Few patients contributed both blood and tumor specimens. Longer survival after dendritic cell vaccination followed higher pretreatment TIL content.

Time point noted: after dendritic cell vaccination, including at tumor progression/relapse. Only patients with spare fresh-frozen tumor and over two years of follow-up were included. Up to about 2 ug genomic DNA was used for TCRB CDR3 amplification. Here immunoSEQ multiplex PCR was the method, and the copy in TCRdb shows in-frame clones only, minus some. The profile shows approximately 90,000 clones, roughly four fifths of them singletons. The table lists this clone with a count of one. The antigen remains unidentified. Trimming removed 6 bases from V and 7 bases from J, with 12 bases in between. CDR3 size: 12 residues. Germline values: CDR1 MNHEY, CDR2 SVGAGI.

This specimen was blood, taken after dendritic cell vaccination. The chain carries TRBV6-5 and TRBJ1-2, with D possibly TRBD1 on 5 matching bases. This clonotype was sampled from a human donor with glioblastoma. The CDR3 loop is CASRVGGGGYTF. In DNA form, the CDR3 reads TGTGCCAGCAGGGTCGGGGGAGGTGGCTACACCTTC.